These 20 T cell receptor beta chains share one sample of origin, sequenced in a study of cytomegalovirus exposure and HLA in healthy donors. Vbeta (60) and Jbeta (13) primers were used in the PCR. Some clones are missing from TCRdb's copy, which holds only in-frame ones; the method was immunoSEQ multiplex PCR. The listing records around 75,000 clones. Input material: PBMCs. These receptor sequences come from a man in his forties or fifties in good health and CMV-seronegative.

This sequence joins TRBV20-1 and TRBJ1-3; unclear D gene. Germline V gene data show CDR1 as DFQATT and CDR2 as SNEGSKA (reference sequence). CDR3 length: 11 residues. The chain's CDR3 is CSAAGRNTIYF. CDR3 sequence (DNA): TGCAGCGCCGCCGGTCGGAACACCATATATTTT.

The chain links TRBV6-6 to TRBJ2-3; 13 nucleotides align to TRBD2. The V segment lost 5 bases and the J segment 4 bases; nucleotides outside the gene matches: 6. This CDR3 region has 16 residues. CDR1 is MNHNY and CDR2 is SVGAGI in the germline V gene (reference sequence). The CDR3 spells CASSIRTSGSADTQYF. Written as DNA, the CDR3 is TGTGCCAGCAGTATTAGGACTAGCGGGAGTGCAGATACGCAGTATTTT.

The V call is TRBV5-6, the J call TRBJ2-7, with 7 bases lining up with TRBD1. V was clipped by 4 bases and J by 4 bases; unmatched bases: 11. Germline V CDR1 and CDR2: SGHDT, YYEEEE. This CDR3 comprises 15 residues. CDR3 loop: CASSPPGTVGYEQYF. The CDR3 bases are TGTGCCAGCAGCCCCCCCGGGACAGTGGGATACGAGCAGTACTTC.

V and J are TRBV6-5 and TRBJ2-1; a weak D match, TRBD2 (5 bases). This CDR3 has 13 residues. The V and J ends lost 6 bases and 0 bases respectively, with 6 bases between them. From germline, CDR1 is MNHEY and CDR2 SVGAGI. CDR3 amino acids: CASRLDSYNEQFF. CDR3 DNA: TGTGCCAGCAGACTAGACTCCTACAATGAGCAGTTCTTC.

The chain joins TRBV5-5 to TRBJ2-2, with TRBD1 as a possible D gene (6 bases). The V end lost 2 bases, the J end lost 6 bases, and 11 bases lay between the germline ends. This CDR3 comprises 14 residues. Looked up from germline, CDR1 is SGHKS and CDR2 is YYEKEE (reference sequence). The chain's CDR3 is CASSLLGGPGELFF. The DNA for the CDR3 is TGTGCCAGCAGCTTATTAGGGGGTCCCGGGGAGCTGTTTTTT.

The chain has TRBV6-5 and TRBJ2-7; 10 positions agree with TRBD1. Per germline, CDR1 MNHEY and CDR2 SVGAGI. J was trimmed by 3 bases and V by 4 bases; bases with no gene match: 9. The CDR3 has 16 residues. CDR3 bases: TGTGCCAGCAGTTGGGGGACAGGGGCGAGCCTCTACGAGCAGTACTTC. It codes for CASSWGTGASLYEQYF.

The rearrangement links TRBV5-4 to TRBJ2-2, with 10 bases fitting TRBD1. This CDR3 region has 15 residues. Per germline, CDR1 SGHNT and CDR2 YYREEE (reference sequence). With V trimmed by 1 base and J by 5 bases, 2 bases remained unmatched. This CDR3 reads CASSLWDRGTGELFF. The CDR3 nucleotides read TGTGCCAGCAGCTTGTGGGACAGGGGAACCGGGGAGCTGTTTTTT.

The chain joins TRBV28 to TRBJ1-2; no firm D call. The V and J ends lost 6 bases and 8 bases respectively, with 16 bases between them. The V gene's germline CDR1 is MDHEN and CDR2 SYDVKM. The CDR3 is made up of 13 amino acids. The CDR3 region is CASSPSGVQGYTF. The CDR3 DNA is TGTGCCAGCAGCCCGTCAGGCGTACAGGGCTACACCTTC.

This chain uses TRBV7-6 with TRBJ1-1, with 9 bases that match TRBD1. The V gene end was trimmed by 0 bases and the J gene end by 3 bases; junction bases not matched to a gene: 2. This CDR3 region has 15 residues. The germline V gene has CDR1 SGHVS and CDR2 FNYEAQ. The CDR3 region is CASSLARTGDTEAFF. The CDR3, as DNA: TGTGCCAGCAGCTTAGCAAGGACAGGGGACACTGAAGCTTTCTTT.

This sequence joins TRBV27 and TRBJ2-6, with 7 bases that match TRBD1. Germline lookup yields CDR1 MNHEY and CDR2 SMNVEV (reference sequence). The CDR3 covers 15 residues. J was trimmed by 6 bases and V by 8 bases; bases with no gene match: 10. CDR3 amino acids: CASGFDRVSANVLTF. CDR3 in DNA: TGTGCCAGCGGATTTGACAGGGTTTCGGCCAACGTCCTGACTTTC.

In DNA, the CDR3 is TGTGCCAGCAGTTTAGGGGGCCATGGCTACACCTTC. The encoded protein is CASSLGGHGYTF. The chain employs TRBV27 and TRBJ1-2, with D perhaps TRBD1 (6 bases). The CDR3 consists of 12 residues. The V gene's germline CDR1 is MNHEY and CDR2 SMNVEV (reference sequence). The V and J ends lost 2 bases and 6 bases respectively, with 7 bases between them.

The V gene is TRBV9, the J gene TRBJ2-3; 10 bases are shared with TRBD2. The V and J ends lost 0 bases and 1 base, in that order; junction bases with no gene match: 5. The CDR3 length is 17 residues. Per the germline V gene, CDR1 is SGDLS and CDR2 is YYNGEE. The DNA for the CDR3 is TGTGCCAGCAGCGTAGGTAGCGGGGGGATTCGCACAGATACGCAGTATTTT. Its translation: CASSVGSGGIRTDTQYF.

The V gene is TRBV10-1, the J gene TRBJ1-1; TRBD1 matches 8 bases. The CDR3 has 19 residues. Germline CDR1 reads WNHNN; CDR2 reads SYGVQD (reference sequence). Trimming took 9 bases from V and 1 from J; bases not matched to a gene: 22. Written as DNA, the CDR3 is TGCGCCAGTAGAAGGACAGGGTTGTTCCCTTCGCACCCGAACACTGAAGCTTTCTTT. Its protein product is CASRRTGLFPSHPNTEAFF.

CDR3 sequence: CASSPSGGPSYEQYF. Here the CDR3 DNA reads TGTGCCAGCAGCCCTAGCGGCGGTCCGTCCTACGAGCAGTACTTC. The rearrangement uses TRBV7-9 and TRBJ2-7; 7 bases align to TRBD2. Germline loops: CDR1 SEHNR, CDR2 FQNEAQ (reference sequence). Trimming at V came to 5 bases and at J to 1 base, leaving 8 bases not matched to a gene. The CDR3 is made up of 15 amino acids.

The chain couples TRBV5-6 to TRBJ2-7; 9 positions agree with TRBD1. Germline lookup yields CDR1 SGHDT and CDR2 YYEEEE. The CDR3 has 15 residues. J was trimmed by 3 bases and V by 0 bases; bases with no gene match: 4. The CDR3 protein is CASSLGDREFYEQYF. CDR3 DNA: TGTGCCAGCAGCTTGGGGGACAGGGAGTTCTACGAGCAGTACTTC.

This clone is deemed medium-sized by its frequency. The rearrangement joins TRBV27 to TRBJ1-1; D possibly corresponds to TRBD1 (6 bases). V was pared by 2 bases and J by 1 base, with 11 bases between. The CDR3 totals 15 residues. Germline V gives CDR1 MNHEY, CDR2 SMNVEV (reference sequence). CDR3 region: CASSLAGVSNTEAFF. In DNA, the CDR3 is TGTGCCAGCAGTTTAGCAGGGGTGTCGAACACTGAAGCTTTCTTT.

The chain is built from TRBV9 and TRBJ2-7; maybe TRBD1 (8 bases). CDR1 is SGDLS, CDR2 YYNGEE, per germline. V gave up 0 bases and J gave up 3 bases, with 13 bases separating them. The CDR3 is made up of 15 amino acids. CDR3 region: CASSVDTGGDYEQYF. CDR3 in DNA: TGTGCCAGCAGCGTAGACACAGGGGGGGACTACGAGCAGTACTTC.

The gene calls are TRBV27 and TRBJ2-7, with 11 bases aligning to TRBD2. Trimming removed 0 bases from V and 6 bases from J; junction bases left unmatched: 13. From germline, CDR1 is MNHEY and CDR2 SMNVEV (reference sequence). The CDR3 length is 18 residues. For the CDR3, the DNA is TGTGCCAGCAGTTTATCGGGGGTAGCGGGAGGGCCAACGGGCGAGCAGTACTTC. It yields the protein CASSLSGVAGGPTGEQYF.

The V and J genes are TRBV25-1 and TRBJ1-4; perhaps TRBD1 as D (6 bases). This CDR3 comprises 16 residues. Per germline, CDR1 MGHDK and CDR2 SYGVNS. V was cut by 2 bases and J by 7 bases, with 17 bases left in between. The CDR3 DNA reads TGTGCCAGCAGTGAAACGAGACGCAGGGGTAGTGAAAAACTGTTTTTT. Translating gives CASSETRRRGSEKLFF. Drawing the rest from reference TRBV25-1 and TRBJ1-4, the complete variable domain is EADIYQTPRYLVIGTGKKITLECSQTMGHDKMYWYQQDPGMELHLIHYSYGVNSTEKGDLSSESTVSRIRTEHFPLTLESARPSHTSQYLCASSETRRRGSEKLFFGSGTQLSVL.

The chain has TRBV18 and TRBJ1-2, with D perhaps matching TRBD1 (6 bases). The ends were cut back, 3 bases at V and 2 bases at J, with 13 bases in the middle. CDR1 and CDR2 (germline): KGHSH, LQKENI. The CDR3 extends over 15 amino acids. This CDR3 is CASSPEQGLNYGYTF. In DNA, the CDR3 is TGTGCCAGCTCACCGGAACAGGGTTTAAACTATGGCTACACCTTC.